These 4 T cell receptor beta chains came from one sample sequenced in a study of cytotoxic CD8 clonotypes in ibrutinib-treated CLL. Only in-frame clones appear in the TCRdb table, and some are missing; sequencing was by immunoSEQ multiplex PCR. In the table there are around 250,000 clones, roughly 74% of which are singletons. The specimen was PBMCs, collected after 24 months of ibrutinib treatment. Source of these receptors: a human donor with chronic lymphocytic leukemia.

The rearrangement uses TRBV2 and TRBJ2-2; 13 positions agree with TRBD2. CDR1 is SNHLY, CDR2 FYNNEI, per germline. The junction had 3 bases not matched to a gene; V was cut back by 7 bases and J by 7 bases. This CDR3 is 14 amino acids long. CDR3 nucleotides: TGTGCCAGCATGCGGACTAGCGGGAGCGGGGAGCTGTTTTTT. Its translation is CASMRTSGSGELFF.

This chain links TRBV13 with TRBJ2-5; D tentatively reads TRBD1 or TRBD2 (5 bases each). Germline V CDR1 and CDR2: PRHDT, FYEKMQ (reference sequence). Trimming left V 5 bases short and J 5 bases short, with 18 bases between. The length of the CDR3 is 15 residues. The CDR3 region has the DNA TGTGCCAGCAGCGCCTCCGGGACGGGGTGGGAGACCCAGTACTTC. Amino acids: CASSASGTGWETQYF. Based on the CDR3 plus reference TRBV13 and TRBJ2-5, the full variable domain is AAGVIQSPRHLIKEKRETATLKCYPIPRHDTVYWYQQGPGQDPQFLISFYEKMQSDKGSIPDRFSAQQFSDYHSELNMSSLELGDSALYFCASSASGTGWETQYFGPGTRLLVL.

The chain employs TRBV30 and TRBJ2-1; 8 positions match TRBD2. V was pared by 3 bases and J by 3 bases, with 4 bases of the junction left unmatched. The CDR3 length is 14 residues. Germline V gene lookup returns CDR1 GTSNPN and CDR2 SVGIG (reference sequence). The CDR3 coding sequence is TGTGCCTGGAGCACCGGGACTAGCTACAATGAGCAGTTCTTC. This translates into CAWSTGTSYNEQFF.

The chain joins TRBV28 to TRBJ2-1; D perhaps matches TRBD1 (6 bases). The ends were cut back, 5 bases at V and 9 bases at J, with 26 bases in the middle. CDR1 is MDHEN and CDR2 is SYDVKM in the germline V gene. The CDR3 totals 17 residues. In DNA, the CDR3 is TGTGCCAGCAGTCCCCGACAGGCGTTCTCCTTGTACTCTGAGCAGTTCTTC. This sequence encodes CASSPRQAFSLYSEQFF.